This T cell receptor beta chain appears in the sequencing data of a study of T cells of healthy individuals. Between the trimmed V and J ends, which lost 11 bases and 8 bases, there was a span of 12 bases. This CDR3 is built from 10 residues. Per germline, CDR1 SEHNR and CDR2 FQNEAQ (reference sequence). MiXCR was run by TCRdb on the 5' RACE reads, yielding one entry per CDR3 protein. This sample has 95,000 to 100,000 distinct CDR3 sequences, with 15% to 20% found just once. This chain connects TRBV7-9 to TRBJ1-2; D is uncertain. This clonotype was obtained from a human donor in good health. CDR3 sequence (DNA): TGTGCCTGCCCCGGTAACGGCTACACCTTC. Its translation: CACPGNGYTF.